The source of this T cell receptor beta chain is a study of blood T cell repertoires in COVID-19 (dated by TCRdb to 2020 to 2022). Study-wide context: Samples covering the acute and convalescent phases of COVID-19 were provided by collaborators in the United States, Italy and Spain. The prospective study material was composed of cDNA or gDNA derived from T cells, B-cell-depleted T cells, or PBMCs. Subjects who had been exposed to COVID-19, were actively infected with it, or had recovered from it provided the deeply sampled blood TCRbeta repertoires that made up the dataset. The repertoires were made available in a free public database intended to serve as a resource for research on the immune response to SARS-CoV-2. Samples were obtained from the ongoing ImmuneRACE study (first 160 participants) and from over 1,000 subjects provided by 6 global collaborators. Nearly every sample came with metadata listing a de-identified subject ID, COVID-19 status, age in years and sex. Where available, HLA class I and class II types were obtained from metadata supplied by the sample provider rather than from assay-based typing.

The full study reports these points: The amount of clinical and demographic metadata varied by source and participant and was provided uncurated.

At one collaborating source in Seattle, patients were enrolled during active infection and were followed longitudinally through the course of disease. Each collaborating institution followed its own protocols to collect whole blood in K2EDTA tubes. For TCRbeta analysis, collaborators shipped samples as frozen whole blood, isolated PBMCs, or DNA extracted from either of those sample types. TCRbeta CDR3 regions were amplified from genomic DNA using the immunoSEQ Assay, a bias-controlled multiplex PCR. Under the source paper's analysis protocol: Nucleated cell counts per sample were estimated from amplification of reference gene primers within the assay. Sequence reads were collapsed and filtered to measure the absolute abundance of every unique TCRbeta CDR3 rearrangement. For each sample, productive Simpson clonality was calculated as the square root of Simpson's diversity index over productive rearrangements. TCRdb holds this immuneACCESS table with in-frame rearrangements only. Some clones are missing; in checked studies, unresolved V genes explain under half, and the rest has no known cause. The D gene and trimming were derived from the DNA, and the V and J assignments and clone size from that table. The sample table lists around 49,000 clones, 81% of them with a count of one. The top ten clonotypes cover 20% to 25% of the sample.

Measured from the cysteine to the phenylalanine, the CDR3 is 12 residues long. Kept here is only the CDR3 DNA, which spans 36 bases and is read in frame from base 1. Germline trimming: 3 bases from V, 8 bases from J; junction bases outside gene matches: 1. The germline V gene sets CDR1 to KGHSH and CDR2 to LQKENI. Comments on this clone: No cognate antigen has been identified for it. The input lacks base qualities; no much larger clone sits a single base away.

Recombination connected TRBV18 to TRBJ1-2; the junction holds 9 bases that match TRBD1. The clonotype originates from a woman older than 75 with COVID-19, enrolled during active disease. The sample taken for sequencing was peripheral blood. The CDR3 here reads CASSPTGGGYTF. The DNA sequence is as follows: TGTGCCAGCTCACCCACAGGGGGCGGCTACACCTTC.